The 7 T cell receptor beta chains reported below all come from one sample, sequenced in a study of blood T cell repertoires in COVID-19. The repertoire was sequenced with immunoSEQ multiplex PCR; TCRdb's copy has only in-frame clones and lacks some. Among about 270,000 clones listed, 82% were seen once. Sequences were obtained from peripheral blood. Every receptor here comes from a woman aged 18-29 years with acute or convalescent COVID-19.

The chain combines TRBV27 with TRBJ2-3; the match to TRBD2 covers 8 bases. Germline V gene data show CDR1 as MNHEY and CDR2 as SMNVEV (reference sequence). CDR3 length: 19 amino acids. Trimming took 6 bases from V and 0 from J; bases not matched to a gene: 17. CDR3 sequence (DNA): TGTGCCAGCAGCACCACCGGGACTAGATCGTTCTCTAGCACAGATACGCAGTATTTT. Translated: CASSTTGTRSFSSTDTQYF.

V and J are TRBV7-8 and TRBJ2-7, with TRBD1 identical over 7 bases. Germline CDR1 SGHVS, CDR2 FQNEAQ. V lost 4 bases to trimming and J lost 0 bases; unmatched junction nucleotides: 3. There are 14 residues in the CDR3. The CDR3 DNA reads as TGTGCCAGCAGCTCGACAGGGAACTCCTACGAGCAGTACTTC. Its protein is CASSSTGNSYEQYF.

The chain is built from TRBV3-1 (or the pseudogene TRBV3-2) and TRBJ2-3; 10 nucleotides line up with TRBD2. V was clipped by 0 bases and J by 7 bases; unmatched bases: 10. The CDR3 sequence is 17 residues long. Germline V gene data show CDR1 as LGHDT and CDR2 as YNNKEL (reference sequence). CDR3: CASSQDLVGLAAYTQYF. CDR3 nucleotides: TGTGCCAGCAGCCAAGATCTGGTCGGACTAGCGGCTTATACGCAGTATTTT.

This sequence joins TRBV19 and TRBJ2-7; 10 nucleotides match TRBD2. This CDR3 contains 15 residues. V lost 10 bases and J lost 3; bases outside the gene matches: 12. The V gene's germline CDR1 is LNHDA and CDR2 SQIVND (reference sequence). The DNA for the CDR3 is TGTGCCACCAAGAAGCTAGCGGGAGAGGACTACGAGCAGTACTTC. This encodes CATKKLAGEDYEQYF.

The V gene is TRBV2, the J gene TRBJ2-7; TRBD1 might be the D (6 bases). The germline CDR1 and CDR2 sequences are SNHLY and FYNNEI. Trimming removed 4 bases from V and 7 bases from J, with 11 bases in between. There are 12 residues in the CDR3. CDR3 in amino acids: CASSVQGGEQYF. The CDR3 DNA reads TGTGCCAGCAGTGTACAGGGTGGAGAGCAGTACTTC.

The genes are TRBV19 and TRBJ2-2; weak D call: TRBD1 (5 bases). Germline V gives CDR1 LNHDA, CDR2 SQIVND (reference sequence). V gave up 9 bases and J gave up 3 bases, with 17 bases separating them. The CDR3 covers 15 residues. The CDR3 nucleotides read TGTGCCAGCCAACGACCGGACACATACACCGGGGAGCTGTTTTTT. This codes for CASQRPDTYTGELFF.

The chain carries TRBV6-5 and TRBJ2-3; D possibly corresponds to TRBD1 (6 bases). This CDR3 spans 15 amino acids. Trimming shortened V by 6 bases and J by 0 bases, and 13 bases separated the two germline ends. Germline CDR1 is MNHEY and CDR2 is SVGAGI. CDR3 nucleotides: TGTGCCAGCAGGTCACAGGGAAGGAGCACAGATACGCAGTATTTT. The encoded protein is CASRSQGRSTDTQYF.